The present entry profiles one TCR beta chain with its context. Produced via immunoSEQ multiplex PCR; TCRdb's table is partial and in-frame only. The table includes roughly 100,000 clones, approximately 85% detected once. The data derive from a study of blood T cell repertoires in COVID-19. The V and J ends lost 3 bases and 9 bases, in that order; junction bases with no gene match: 10. The germline gives CDR1 KGHSH, CDR2 LQKENI. The CDR3 has 16 amino acids. This TCR came from a man in his 60s with acute or convalescent COVID-19. This chain links TRBV18 with TRBJ1-6; 8 bases match TRBD1. The sequenced sample consisted of peripheral blood. The CDR3 protein is CASSPPGGAGPSPLHF. The CDR3 DNA follows: TGTGCCAGCTCACCCCCAGGGGGCGCAGGCCCTTCACCCCTCCACTTT.